This T cell receptor (beta chain) stems from a study of OX40 agonist ivuxolimab in advanced cancers. Notes on the research overall: Ivuxolimab, which targeted the costimulatory receptor OX40 (CD134), was an agonistic, fully human IgG2 monoclonal antibody. Intravenous ivuxolimab was administered to patients every 2 weeks at six dose levels: 0.01, 0.1, 0.3, 1.5, 3 and 10 mg/kg. The paper describes the monotherapy dose-escalation part (N ≈ 52 patients) of the phase I trial of ivuxolimab. Patients were allowed to have had prior anti-PD-1, anti-PD-L1 or anti-CTLA-4 therapy, and around 40% of the dose-escalation patients had previously received checkpoint inhibitors. A male proportion of about 79% and a mean age of roughly 55 years, ranging from about 20 to 80, were recorded for the dose-escalation cohort. The purpose of peripheral TCRbeta sequencing was to test whether ivuxolimab changed TCR sequence diversity and led to clonal T-cell expansion. Partial responses occurred in three dose-escalation patients, of whom one had hepatocellular carcinoma and two had cutaneous melanoma. Of the roughly 52 patients in dose escalation, approximately 20 had hepatocellular carcinoma, roughly 15 had melanoma, 9 had renal cell carcinoma and 9 had head and neck cancer. What the study reported, not specific to this receptor: On average, CD8+ T cells showed more expanded clones than CD4+ T cells after ivuxolimab. Partial responders in the 0.1-3.0 mg/kg groups had among the lowest normalized peripheral clonal expansion, especially among CD8+ T cells. Antigen specificity was not determined for the clonally expanded peripheral T cells. At doses of 0.1 to 3.0 mg/kg, clonal expansion of both CD4+ and CD8+ T cells in blood was seen between baseline and week 6. Low levels of normalized T-cell clonal expansion were also seen in some patients who did not respond.

To sequence the TCRbeta CDR3 region, genomic DNA was isolated from the sorted cells. The immunoSEQ Assay was used to sequence the TCRbeta CDR3 regions. TCRdb mirrors the immuneACCESS table, restricted to in-frame sequences. Some clones are absent from its copies; in checked studies, under half trace to an unresolved V gene, and the reason for the others is unknown. The sample table records fewer than 85,000 clones; approximately 90% of these occur just once. The ten top clones hold 0.4% to 0.65% of the sample. With respect to this clone: The antigen it binds to is not known. No base qualities exist here, and no much larger clone lies one base off it.

Patients with a history of autoimmune disease or receiving systemic immunosuppression were excluded from the trial. Peripheral blood for TCR sequencing was drawn from every dose cohort at baseline, at cycle 4 day 1 and at cycle 7 day 1. Samples came from an open-label, multicenter, first-in-human phase I dose-escalation trial of ivuxolimab. Adults with locally advanced or metastatic head and neck squamous cell, hepatocellular, melanoma or renal cell carcinoma were enrolled in the trial. Before TCR sequencing, CD4+ and CD8+ T cells were separately sorted from peripheral blood. The CDR3, cysteine through phenylalanine, is 17 amino acids long. Only CDR3 DNA remains: 51 bases, in frame from the first base. For CDR1 and CDR2, the germline V gene lists MGHRA and YSYEKL. Trimming leaves V shorter by 0 bases and J shorter by 5 bases, with the junction holding 7 bases beyond the gene matches.

Source: CD4+ or CD8+ T cells sorted from blood, taken in a trial of the OX40 agonist ivuxolimab. The chain is made from TRBV4-1 and TRBJ2-3, with 11 bases aligning to TRBD2. This TCR came from an adult with an advanced solid tumor such as melanoma, head and neck, liver or kidney cancer. This receptor has the CDR3 CASSQDSGRARGDTQYF. The DNA sequence is as follows: TGCGCCAGCAGCCAAGATAGCGGGAGGGCCCGGGGAGATACGCAGTATTTT.